The present TCR beta chain was sequenced within a study of T cell changes during pregnancy in multiple sclerosis. Germline V gene sequence: CDR1 SGHTA, CDR2 FQGNSA. V shed 5 bases and J shed 7 bases, with 12 bases lying between them. This CDR3 has 13 amino acids. TCRdb's copy holds only in-frame clones and misses some; the assay was immunoSEQ multiplex PCR. In the table there are under 80,000 clones, less than 95% of which are singletons. The receptor was isolated from a female donor with multiple sclerosis, enrolled in a pregnancy study. The rearrangement uses TRBV7-2 and TRBJ1-3, with D maybe TRBD1 (5 bases). This material consisted of peripheral blood, taken in the third trimester of pregnancy. The CDR3 DNA reads as TGTGCCAGCAGCGGGAAGGAGGGGAACACCATATATTTT. Translation gives CASSGKEGNTIYF.